This TCR beta chain was recovered during a study of beta chain features in type 1 diabetes. Study findings and constraints: Shortening that was moderate but significant affected the TCRB CDR3s of Type 1 diabetes patients in all four CD4+ subsets. Patients' naive, central memory and regulatory TCRB repertoires appeared more alike than those of healthy donors.

Populations obtained by sorting all exceeded 95% purity. As every portion of the isolated RNA was reverse transcribed, the sequencing read expressed TCRB transcripts. Generated by immunoSEQ multiplex PCR, the TCRdb table keeps only in-frame clones and is missing some. Of fewer than 650,000 clones listed, less than 20% were seen once; the top ten hold more than 0.08%. This CDR3 comprises 16 residues. From germline, CDR1 is SGHNT and CDR2 YYREEE (reference sequence). The ends lost 4 bases at V and 8 bases at J; junction bases unmatched: 15. About this clone: Antigen unknown.

The source of this sequence is a man between 18 and 35 years old in good health. Sequencing was carried out using naive CD4+ T cells from blood. J is TRBJ2-1 and V is TRBV5-4; 7 bases are shared with TRBD2. The CDR3 loop is CASSTWTREGRDEQFF. CDR3 in DNA: TGTGCCAGCAGCACTTGGACTAGGGAGGGGAGAGATGAGCAGTTCTTC. Drawing the rest from reference TRBV5-4 and TRBJ2-1, the complete variable domain is ETGVTQSPTHLIKTRGQQVTLRCSSQSGHNTVSWYQQALGQGPQFIFQYYREEENGRGNFPPRFSGLQFPNYSSELNVNALELDDSALYLCASSTWTREGRDEQFFGPGTRLTVL.